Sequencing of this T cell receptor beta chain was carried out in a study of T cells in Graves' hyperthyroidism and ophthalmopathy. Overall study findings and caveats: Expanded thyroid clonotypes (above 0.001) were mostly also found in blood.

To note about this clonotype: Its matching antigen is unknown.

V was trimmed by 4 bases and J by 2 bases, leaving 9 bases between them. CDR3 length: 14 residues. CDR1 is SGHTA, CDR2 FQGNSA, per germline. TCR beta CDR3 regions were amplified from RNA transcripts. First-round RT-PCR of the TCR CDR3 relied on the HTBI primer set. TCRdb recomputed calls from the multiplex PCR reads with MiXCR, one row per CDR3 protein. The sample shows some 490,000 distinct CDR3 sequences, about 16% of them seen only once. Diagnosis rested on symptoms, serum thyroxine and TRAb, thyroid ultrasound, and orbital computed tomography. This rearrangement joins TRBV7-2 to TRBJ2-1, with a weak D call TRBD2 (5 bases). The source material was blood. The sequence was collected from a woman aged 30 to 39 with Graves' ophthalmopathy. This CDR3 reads CASSWAGTYNEQFF. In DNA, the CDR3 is TGTGCCAGCAGCTGGGCCGGGACCTACAATGAGCAGTTCTTC.